The 8 T cell receptor beta chains reported below all come from one sample, sequenced in a study of blood T cell repertoires in COVID-19. Clones were read by immunoSEQ multiplex PCR, and TCRdb kept only the in-frame ones, dropping some. The top ten clones hold 2% to 3% of a sample with about 210,000 clones, about 80% of them seen once. Sequencing input: peripheral blood. All receptors derive from a woman in her thirties or forties with active or convalescent COVID-19.

This clone was recorded once. The chain recombines TRBV18 with TRBJ1-1; 7 bases match TRBD1. The V and J ends lost 4 bases and 1 base, in that order; junction bases with no gene match: 3. CDR3 length: 14 amino acids. Germline V lookup: CDR1 KGHSH, CDR2 LQKENI. CDR3 protein: CASSRGTANTEAFF. CDR3 DNA sequence: TGTGCCAGCTCACGCGGGACAGCGAACACTGAAGCTTTCTTT.

V is TRBV11-3 and J is TRBJ1-5; TRBD1 aligns across 8 bases. The CDR3 sequence is 16 residues long. Trimming took 7 bases from V and 3 from J; bases not matched to a gene: 11. Germline lookup yields CDR1 SGHNT and CDR2 YENEEA. Here the CDR3 DNA reads TGTGCCAGCAATAACGAGGGCAGGGGGCTCAATCAGCCCCAGCATTTT. It encodes CASNNEGRGLNQPQHF.

V gene TRBV5-4 combines with J gene TRBJ2-7; unclear D gene. CDR1 SGHNT and CDR2 YYREEE come from the germline V gene (reference sequence). This CDR3 is 16 amino acids long. V gave up 4 bases and J gave up 0 bases, with 17 bases separating them. CDR3 DNA: TGTGCCAGCAGCCCCCGAGGTGATGTAAGCTCCTACGAGCAGTACTTC. It translates to CASSPRGDVSSYEQYF.

The chain carries TRBV24-1 and TRBJ1-4; TRBD1 aligns across 7 bases. This CDR3 is built from 13 residues. Germline CDR1 is KGHDR and CDR2 is SFDVKD. Trimming at V came to 4 bases and at J to 8 bases, leaving 3 bases not matched to a gene. CDR3 DNA: TGTGCCACCAGTGACTCGGACAGGGAAAAACTGTTTTTT. Translation: CATSDSDREKLFF.

The J gene is TRBJ2-1, the V gene TRBV29-1, with 11 bases matching TRBD2. The CDR3 runs 17 residues. CDR1 is SQVTM, CDR2 ANQGSEA, per germline. V was clipped by 6 bases and J by 6 bases; unmatched bases: 16. The CDR3 loop reads CSVLPGFVAGGGNEQFF. CDR3 DNA: TGCAGCGTATTGCCGGGGTTTGTAGCGGGAGGGGGCAATGAGCAGTTCTTC.

The rearrangement joins TRBV19 to TRBJ1-2; unclear D gene. CDR3 size: 12 residues. Germline-derived CDR1 and CDR2 are LNHDA and SQIVND (reference sequence). The V end was cut by 6 bases, the J end by 4 bases, with 9 bases between. CDR3 sequence reads: CASSKDSYGYTF. The CDR3 DNA reads as TGTGCCAGTAGCAAAGACTCCTATGGCTACACCTTC.

The rearrangement links TRBV7-9 to TRBJ1-5; D is unclear. Germline assignment: CDR1 SEHNR and CDR2 FQNEAQ (reference sequence). Trimming took 5 bases from V and 1 from J, leaving 9 bases between them. The CDR3 is 14 amino acids. The CDR3 DNA follows: TGTGCCAGCAGCCCTTCCCTAAGCAATCAGCCCCAGCATTTT. Translating it yields CASSPSLSNQPQHF.

CDR3 sequence (DNA): TGTGCCTGGTCCCCTTTAGCGGGAGCAGGGAATGAGCAGTTCTTC. This encodes CAWSPLAGAGNEQFF. The gene calls are TRBV30 and TRBJ2-1; 9 nucleotides agree with TRBD2. The germline gives CDR1 GTSNPN, CDR2 SVGIG (reference sequence). This CDR3 is built from 15 residues. V dropped 5 bases and J dropped 7; count of bases not matched to a gene: 12. The full variable domain, with the rest looked up from reference TRBV30 and TRBJ2-1, is SQTIHQWPATLVQPVGSPLSLECTVEGTSNPNLYWYRQAAGRGLQLLFYSVGIGQISSEVPQNLSASRPQDRQFILSSKKLLLSDSGFYLCAWSPLAGAGNEQFFGPGTRLTVL.